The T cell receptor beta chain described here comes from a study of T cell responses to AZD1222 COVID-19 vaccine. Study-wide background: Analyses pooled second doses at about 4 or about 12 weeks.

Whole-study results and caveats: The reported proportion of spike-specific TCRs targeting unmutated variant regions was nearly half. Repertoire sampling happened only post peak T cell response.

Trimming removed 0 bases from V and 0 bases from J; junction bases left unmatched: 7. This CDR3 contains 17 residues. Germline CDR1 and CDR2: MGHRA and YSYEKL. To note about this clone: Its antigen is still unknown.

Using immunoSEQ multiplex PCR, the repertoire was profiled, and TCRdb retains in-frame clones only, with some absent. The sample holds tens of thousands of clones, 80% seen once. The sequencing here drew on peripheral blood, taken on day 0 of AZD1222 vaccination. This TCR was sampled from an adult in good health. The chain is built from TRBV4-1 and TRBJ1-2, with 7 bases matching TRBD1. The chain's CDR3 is CASSQDRGDRANYGYTF. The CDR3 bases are TGCGCCAGCAGCCAAGATCGGGGCGACAGGGCTAACTATGGCTACACCTTC.